This T cell receptor beta chain was captured by sequencing in a study of T cells after yellow fever vaccination. Overall study results and limits: A faster peak, day 5 versus 15, was reached by the weaker secondary response. Detected again after the booster were most primary-vaccination clones, at 95% to 97% CD4 and 80% to 90% CD8.

Trimming shortened V by 0 bases and J by 6 bases, and 8 bases separated the two germline ends. This CDR3 is built from 13 residues. Germline V gives CDR1 SGHRS, CDR2 YFSETQ. This clonotype appeared many times. The antigen remains undetermined. In making TCR cDNA, 5'RACE template switching added a universal primer site and UMIs to it. In TCRdb, the 5' RACE reads were re-called with MiXCR into one record per CDR3 protein. The sample carries about 330,000 distinct CDR3 sequences, around 8.1% recorded once. The sequence was collected from a man between 18 and 29 years old who received the YFV17D yellow fever vaccine. The sample here was PBMCs, taken about 49 days after the first yellow fever vaccination. This chain links TRBV5-1 with TRBJ2-3; D call uncertain. The CDR3 sequence is CASSLDREDTQYF. CDR3 nucleotides: TGCGCCAGCAGCTTGGACAGAGAGGATACGCAGTATTTT.